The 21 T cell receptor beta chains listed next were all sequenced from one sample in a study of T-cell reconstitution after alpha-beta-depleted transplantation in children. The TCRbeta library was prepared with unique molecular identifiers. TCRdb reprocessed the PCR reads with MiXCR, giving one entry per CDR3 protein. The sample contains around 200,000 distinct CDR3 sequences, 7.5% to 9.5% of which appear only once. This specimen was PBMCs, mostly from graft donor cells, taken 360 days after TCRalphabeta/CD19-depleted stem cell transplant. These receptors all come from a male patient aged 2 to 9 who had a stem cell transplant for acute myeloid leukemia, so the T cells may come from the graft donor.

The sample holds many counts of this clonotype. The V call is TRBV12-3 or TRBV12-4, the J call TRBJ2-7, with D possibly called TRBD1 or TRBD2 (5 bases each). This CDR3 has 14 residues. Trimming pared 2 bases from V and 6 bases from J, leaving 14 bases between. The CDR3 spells CASSLMAGSSEQYF. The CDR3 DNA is TGTGCCAGCAGTTTAATGGCAGGGAGTTCCGAGCAGTACTTC.

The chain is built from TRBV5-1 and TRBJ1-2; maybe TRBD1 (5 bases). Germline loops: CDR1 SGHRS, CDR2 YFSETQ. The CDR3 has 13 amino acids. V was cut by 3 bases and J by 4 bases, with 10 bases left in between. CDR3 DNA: TGCGCCAGCAGCTACGACAGCATCTATGGCTACACCTTC. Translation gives CASSYDSIYGYTF.

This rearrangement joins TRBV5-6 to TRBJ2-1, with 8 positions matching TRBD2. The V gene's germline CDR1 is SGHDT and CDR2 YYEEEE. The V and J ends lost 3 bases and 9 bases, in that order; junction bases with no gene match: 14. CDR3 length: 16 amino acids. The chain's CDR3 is CASSSLPGLVAGEQFF. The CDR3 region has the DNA TGTGCCAGCAGCTCCCTGCCGGGACTAGTGGCAGGTGAGCAGTTCTTC. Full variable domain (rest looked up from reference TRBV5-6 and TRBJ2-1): DAGVTQSPTHLIKTRGQQVTLRCSPKSGHDTVSWYQQALGQGPQFIFQYYEEEERQRGNFPDRFSGHQFPNYSSELNVNALLLGDSALYLCASSSLPGLVAGEQFFGPGTRLTVL.

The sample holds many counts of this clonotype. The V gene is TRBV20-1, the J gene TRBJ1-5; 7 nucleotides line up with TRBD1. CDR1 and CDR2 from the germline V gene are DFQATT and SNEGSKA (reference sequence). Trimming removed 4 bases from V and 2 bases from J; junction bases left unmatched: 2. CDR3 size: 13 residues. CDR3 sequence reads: CSATDRGNQPQHF. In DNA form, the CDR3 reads TGCAGTGCTACAGACAGGGGCAATCAGCCCCAGCATTTT.

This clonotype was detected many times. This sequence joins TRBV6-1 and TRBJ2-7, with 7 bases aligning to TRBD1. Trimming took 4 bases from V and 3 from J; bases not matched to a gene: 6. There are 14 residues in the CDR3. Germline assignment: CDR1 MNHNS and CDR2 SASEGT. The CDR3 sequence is CASSVNTGDYEQYV. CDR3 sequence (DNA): TGTGCCAGCAGTGTAAATACAGGGGACTACGAGCAGTACGTC.

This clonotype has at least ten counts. This chain's CDR3 is CASSVAQDGPQHF. CDR3 nucleotides: TGTGCCAGCAGCGTAGCCCAGGATGGGCCCCAGCATTTT. The chain employs TRBV9 and TRBJ1-5; no clear D gene. In germline, CDR1 is SGDLS, CDR2 YYNGEE. The V gene lost 0 bases and the J gene lost 9 bases, with 10 bases spanning the gap. The CDR3 runs 13 residues. Drawing the rest from reference TRBV9 and TRBJ1-5, the complete variable domain is DSGVTQTPKHLITATGQRVTLRCSPRSGDLSVYWYQQSLDQGLQFLIQYYNGEERAKGNILERFSAQQFPDLHSELNLSSLELGDSALYFCASSVAQDGPQHFGDGTRLSIL.

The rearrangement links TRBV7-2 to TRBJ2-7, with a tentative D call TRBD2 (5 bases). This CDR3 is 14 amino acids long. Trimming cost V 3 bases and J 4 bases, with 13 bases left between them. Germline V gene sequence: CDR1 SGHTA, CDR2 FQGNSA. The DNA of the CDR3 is TGTGCCAGCAGCTTCGGAGGTAACGTTTACGAGCAGTACTTC. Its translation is CASSFGGNVYEQYF.

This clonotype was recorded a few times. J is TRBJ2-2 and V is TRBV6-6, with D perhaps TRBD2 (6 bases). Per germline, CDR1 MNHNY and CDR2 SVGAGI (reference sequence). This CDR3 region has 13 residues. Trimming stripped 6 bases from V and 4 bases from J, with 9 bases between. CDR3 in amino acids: CASSGSLTGELFF. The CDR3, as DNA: TGTGCCAGCAGCGGGAGTCTCACCGGGGAGCTGTTTTTT.

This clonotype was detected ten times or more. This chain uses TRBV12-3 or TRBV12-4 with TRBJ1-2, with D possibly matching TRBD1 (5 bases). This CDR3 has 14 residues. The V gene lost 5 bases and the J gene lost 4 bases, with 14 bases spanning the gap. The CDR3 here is CASSQGKGTYGYTF. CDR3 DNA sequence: TGTGCCAGCAGTCAGGGTAAAGGGACCTATGGCTACACCTTC.

CDR3 in DNA: TGTGCCAGCAGTTTCCAGGGGGGCACATTCTACGAGCAGTACTTC. Translation gives CASSFQGGTFYEQYF. The chain has TRBV28 and TRBJ2-7, with D perhaps matching TRBD1 (7 bases). Germline V gene sequence: CDR1 MDHEN, CDR2 SYDVKM. V dropped 3 bases and J dropped 3 bases, with 15 bases sitting between them. The CDR3 is 15 amino acids.

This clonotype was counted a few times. The CDR3 region is CASSKYRLGSDTQYF. The DNA of the CDR3 is TGTGCCAGCAGTAAATATCGTCTAGGGAGCGATACGCAGTATTTT. The chain uses TRBV2 and TRBJ2-3; D is perhaps TRBD2 (5 bases). Trimming shortened V by 5 bases and J by 6 bases, and 18 bases separated the two germline ends. Germline CDR1 reads SNHLY; CDR2 reads FYNNEI. The CDR3 runs to 15 residues. The whole variable domain, remainder taken from reference TRBV2 and TRBJ2-3, is EPEVTQTPSHQVTQMGQEVILRCVPISNHLYFYWYRQILGQKVEFLVSFYNNEISEKSEIFDDQFSVERPDGSNFTLKIRSTKLEDSAMYFCASSKYRLGSDTQYFGPGTRLTVL.

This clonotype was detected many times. The CDR3 DNA reads as TGTGCCAGCAGTCCCTATGGGTTCGGGGAGCTGTTTTTT. It encodes CASSPYGFGELFF. The chain joins TRBV12-3 or TRBV12-4 to TRBJ2-2; D not certain. Trimming stripped 5 bases from V and 7 bases from J, with 11 bases between. This CDR3 has 13 amino acids.

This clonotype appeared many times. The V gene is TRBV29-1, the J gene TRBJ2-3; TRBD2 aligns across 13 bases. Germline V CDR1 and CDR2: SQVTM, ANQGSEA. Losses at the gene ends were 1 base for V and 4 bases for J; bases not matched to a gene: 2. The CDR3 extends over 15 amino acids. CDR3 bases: TGCAGCGTTGAAGGGACTAGCGGGAGAGCAGATACGCAGTATTTT. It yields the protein CSVEGTSGRADTQYF.

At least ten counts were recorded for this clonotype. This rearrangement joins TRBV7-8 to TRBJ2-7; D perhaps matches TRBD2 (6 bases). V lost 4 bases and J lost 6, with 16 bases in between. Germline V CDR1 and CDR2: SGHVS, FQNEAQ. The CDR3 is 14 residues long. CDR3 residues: CASSSPREPVEQYF. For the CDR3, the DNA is TGTGCCAGCAGCTCGCCCCGGGAGCCCGTCGAGCAGTACTTC.

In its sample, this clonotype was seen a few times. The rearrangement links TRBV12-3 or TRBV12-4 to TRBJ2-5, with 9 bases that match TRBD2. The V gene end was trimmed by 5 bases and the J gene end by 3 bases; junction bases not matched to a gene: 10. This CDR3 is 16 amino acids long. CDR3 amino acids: CASSPHRTSEEETQYF. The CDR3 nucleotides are TGTGCCAGCAGTCCCCATCGGACTAGCGAGGAAGAGACCCAGTACTTC.

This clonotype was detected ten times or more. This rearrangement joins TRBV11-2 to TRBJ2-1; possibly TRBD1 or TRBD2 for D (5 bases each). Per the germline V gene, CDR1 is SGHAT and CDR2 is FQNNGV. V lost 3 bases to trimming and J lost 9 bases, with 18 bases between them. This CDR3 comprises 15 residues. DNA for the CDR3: TGTGCCAGCAGCTTGATCAGGCAGGGAGCAAGTGAGCAGTTCTTC. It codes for CASSLIRQGASEQFF.

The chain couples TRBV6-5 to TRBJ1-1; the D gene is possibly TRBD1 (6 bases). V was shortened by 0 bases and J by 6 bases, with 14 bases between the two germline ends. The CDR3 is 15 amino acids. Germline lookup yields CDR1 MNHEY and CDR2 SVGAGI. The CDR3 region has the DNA TGTGCCAGCAGTTACTCGGGACAAACAGGGCCTGAAGCTTTCTTT. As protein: CASSYSGQTGPEAFF.

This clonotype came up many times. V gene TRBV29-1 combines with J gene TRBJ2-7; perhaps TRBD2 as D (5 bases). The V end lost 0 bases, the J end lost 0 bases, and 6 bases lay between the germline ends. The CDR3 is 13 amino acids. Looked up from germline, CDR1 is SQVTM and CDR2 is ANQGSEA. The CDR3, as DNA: TGCAGCGTTGAAGAGGGGAGCTCCTACGAGCAGTACTTC. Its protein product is CSVEEGSSYEQYF.

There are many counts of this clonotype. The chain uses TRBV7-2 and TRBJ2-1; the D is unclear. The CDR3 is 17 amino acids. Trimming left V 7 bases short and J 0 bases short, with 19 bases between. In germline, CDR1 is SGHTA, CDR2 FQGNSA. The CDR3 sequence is CASNFHRTASSYNEQFF. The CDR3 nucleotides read TGTGCCAGCAACTTTCATCGGACCGCCTCCTCCTACAATGAGCAGTTCTTC.

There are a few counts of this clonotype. The CDR3 nucleotides are TGTGCCAGCAGTTTATTGGGGCAGGGAATTTTCTACGAGCAGTACGTC. Residues: CASSLLGQGIFYEQYV. The chain recombines TRBV27 with TRBJ2-7; possibly TRBD1 for D (5 bases). The germline V gene encodes CDR1 MNHEY and CDR2 SMNVEV (reference sequence). The CDR3 contains 16 residues. Trimming pared 1 base from V and 3 bases from J, leaving 16 bases between.

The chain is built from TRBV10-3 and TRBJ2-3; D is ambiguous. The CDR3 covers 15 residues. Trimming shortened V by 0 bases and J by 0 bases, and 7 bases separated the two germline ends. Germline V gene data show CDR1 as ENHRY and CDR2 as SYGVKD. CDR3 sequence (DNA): TGTGCCATCAGTGAGTCCGAGAATAGCACAGATACGCAGTATTTT. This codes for CAISESENSTDTQYF.